This T cell receptor beta chain was sequenced for a study of shared clonotypes between healthy human individuals. This table comes from immunoSEQ multiplex PCR, and its TCRdb copy is limited to in-frame clones, with some not included. Altogether roughly 2,300,000 clones are present, just under 95% being singletons, with the ten largest covering 0.37%. This TCR was sampled from a young man in good health. Some clones in this sample may be carry-over from other donors' samples. Sequencing was performed on naive CD4+ T cells from PBMCs. Subset: CD45RA+ positively selected.

The CDR3 reads CASSLAGVRGHPAAFF. CDR3 nucleotides: TGTGCCAGCAGCTTGGCGGGGGTTAGGGGACACCCGGCAGCTTTCTTT. The chain uses TRBV5-6 and TRBJ1-1; D perhaps matches TRBD1 (6 bases). Germline-derived CDR1 and CDR2 are SGHDT and YYEEEE. V lost 0 bases, J lost 10 bases, and 22 bases lay in between. The CDR3 extends over 16 amino acids.